This T cell receptor beta chain is from a study of cytomegalovirus exposure and HLA in healthy donors. With 60 Vbeta and 13 Jbeta primers, the PCR was carried out. Libraries were prepared by immunoSEQ multiplex PCR; TCRdb keeps only in-frame clonotypes and omits some of them. Among roughly 110,000 clones listed, 65% to 85% were seen once. Deletions cut 8 bases from V and 2 bases from J, with 10 bases between. CDR1 and CDR2 (germline): LNHNV, YYDKDF (reference sequence). CDR3 length: 13 residues. Sequenced input: PBMCs. The V call is TRBV15, the J call TRBJ2-1, with D perhaps matching TRBD2 (5 bases). The sequence was collected from a woman under 30 in good health and CMV-seronegative. The CDR3 region has the DNA TGTGCCACCGCTAAGCGGCCCTACAATGAGCAGTTCTTC. Protein product: CATAKRPYNEQFF.